The clone carrying this T cell receptor (beta chain) was observed a handful of times. Its antigen is undetermined. There were TCR beta CDR3 regions amplified from RNA transcripts. The HTBI set primed first-round TCR CDR3 RT-PCR. TCRdb re-derived calls from the multiplex PCR reads in MiXCR, one entry per CDR3 protein. This table holds approximately 690,000 distinct CDR3 sequences, around 20% found once. These data originate in a study of T cells in Graves' hyperthyroidism and ophthalmopathy. The CDR3 is 15 residues long. Germline trimming cut 7 bases from V and 6 bases from J; bases unmatched to any gene: 9. From germline, CDR1 is MNHNS and CDR2 SASEGT. Orbital computed tomography, thyroid ultrasound, serum thyroxine and TRAb, and clinical symptoms together informed the diagnoses. Findings and limits, study-wide: Ophthalmopathy stood apart from stable hyperthyroidism in a 13 V-J model. Most expanded thyroid clonotypes above 0.001 recurred in blood.

The rearrangement uses TRBV6-1 and TRBJ2-2; 9 bases map to TRBD1. Specimen: blood. This receptor was obtained from a man between 25 and 39 years old with Graves' ophthalmopathy. The CDR3 sequence: CASKTRDRDSGELFF. The DNA for the CDR3 is TGTGCCAGCAAAACTCGGGACAGGGATTCCGGGGAGCTGTTTTTT.